Sequencing of this T cell receptor beta chain was carried out in a study of T cells in Graves' hyperthyroidism and ophthalmopathy. Study findings and constraints: Most clonotypes expanded in thyroid above 0.001 were likewise present in blood. Ophthalmopathy, which appeared later, was predicted by the model a median around 6 months before onset.

Uncontrolled infection, other autoimmune disease, pregnancy or lactation barred patients from enrollment. Diagnosis relied on clinical symptoms, serum thyroxine and TRAb, thyroid ultrasound and orbital computed tomography. There were TCR beta CDR3 regions amplified from RNA transcripts. During a first-round RT-PCR of the TCR CDR3, the HTBI primer set was used. MiXCR, applied by TCRdb to the multiplex PCR reads, yields one record per CDR3 protein. The sample has a few hundred thousand distinct CDR3 sequences; roughly 46% are singletons. This CDR3 comprises 15 residues. Germline assignment: CDR1 SNHLY and CDR2 FYNNEI. V was trimmed by 0 bases and J by 8 bases, leaving 16 bases between them. This clonotype was seen a few times. Its cognate antigen is unknown.

The sequence was collected from an adult woman with Graves' disease, either hyperthyroidism or ophthalmopathy (not recorded which). The chain is built from TRBV2 and TRBJ1-1, with D hard to call. The material sequenced was peripheral blood or thyroid tissue (not recorded which). The CDR3 region has the DNA TGTGCCAGCAGTGAAGCTCGTTTGACGACGAGAGAAGCTTTCTTT. Its protein is CASSEARLTTREAFF.